This TCR beta chain originates from a study of post-analysis software for immune sequencing data. Overall study: Disease trajectories encompassed relapsing-remitting, secondary progressive and progressive-relapsing multiple sclerosis. Study conclusions and caveats: TRBV segments more frequent in patients than in controls numbered five and included TRBV5-6, TRBV5-1 and TRBV20-1.

Unique-molecular-identifier-tagged TCR beta cDNA libraries were used. One entry per CDR3 protein, called by TCRdb with MiXCR from the PCR reads. Of some 800,000 distinct CDR3 sequences listed, under 60% are singletons. Worth noting for this clonotype: What it binds is not known.

V shed 2 bases and J 5 bases; nucleotides not matched to a gene: 7. The CDR3 has 14 residues. Germline values: CDR1 DFQATT, CDR2 SNEGSKA (reference sequence). The source of this sequence is a girl aged 10-17 years with multiple sclerosis. The chain carries TRBV20-1 and TRBJ1-1; 8 positions agree with TRBD1. The material sequenced was blood. The CDR3 region is CSARSTGARTEAFF. In nucleotides, the CDR3 is TGCAGTGCTAGATCGACAGGGGCCCGAACTGAAGCTTTCTTT.